These 26 T cell receptor beta chains were sequenced from one sample in a study of blood T cell repertoires in COVID-19. Generated by immunoSEQ multiplex PCR, the TCRdb table keeps only in-frame clones and is missing some. The table lists roughly 200,000 clones, around four fifths of them singletons. The sequencing sample was made of peripheral blood. The receptors were gathered from a woman aged 40 to 50 with COVID-19, enrolled during active disease.

DNA of the CDR3: TGTGCCAGCAGCACCCGGGGGGGAGGGTTACACGAGCAGTACTTC. Translation: CASSTRGGGLHEQYF. The J gene is TRBJ2-7, the V gene TRBV9; 8 positions agree with TRBD2. V dropped 4 bases and J dropped 5; count of bases not matched to a gene: 11. This CDR3 region has 15 residues. Germline loops: CDR1 SGDLS, CDR2 YYNGEE.

The genes are TRBV7-9 and TRBJ2-3; a weak D match, TRBD2 (6 bases). CDR1 is SEHNR and CDR2 is FQNEAQ in the germline V gene (reference sequence). With 1 base removed from V and 6 bases from J, the gap between germline ends came to 14 bases. The CDR3 contains 15 residues. The CDR3 sequence: CASSLDLSREDTQYF. The CDR3 nucleotides are TGTGCCAGCAGCTTAGATCTTAGCCGGGAGGATACGCAGTATTTT.

CDR3 amino acids: CASSLTGQAAETQYF. DNA for the CDR3: TGCGCCAGCAGCTTGACCGGACAGGCAGCGGAGACCCAGTACTTC. This chain links TRBV5-1 with TRBJ2-5; 7 positions match TRBD1. This CDR3 is 15 amino acids long. The junction had 8 bases not matched to a gene; V was cut back by 1 base and J by 5 bases. In germline, CDR1 is SGHRS, CDR2 YFSETQ.

The chain carries TRBV19 and TRBJ1-2, with 11 bases matching TRBD1. This CDR3 is 14 amino acids long. The V gene end was trimmed by 9 bases and the J gene end by 4 bases; junction bases not matched to a gene: 7. Germline CDR1 is LNHDA and CDR2 is SQIVND (reference sequence). The CDR3 nucleotides are TGTGCCAGCCTCAGTGGGACAGGGGGCTATGGCTACACCTTC. Translation gives CASLSGTGGYGYTF.

The chain carries TRBV5-4 and TRBJ2-7; the D gene is possibly TRBD2 (6 bases). This CDR3 is 15 amino acids long. Deletions cut 3 bases from V and 7 bases from J, with 20 bases between. In germline, CDR1 is SGHNT, CDR2 YYREEE (reference sequence). DNA of the CDR3: TGTGCCAGCAGCTCGGAGGAGGGTAAATGGGGGGAGCAGTACTTC. As protein: CASSSEEGKWGEQYF.

The gene calls are TRBV24-1 and TRBJ2-3, with D possibly matching TRBD2 (6 bases). Germline loops: CDR1 KGHDR, CDR2 SFDVKD. The CDR3 contains 17 residues. Trimming removed 5 bases from V and 0 bases from J, with 17 bases in between. For the CDR3, the DNA is TGTGCCACCAGTGGCCAAGTAGCGGCGACGAGCACAGATACGCAGTATTTT. It translates to CATSGQVAATSTDTQYF.

The V gene is TRBV9, the J gene TRBJ1-1; maybe TRBD1 (6 bases). The germline V gene has CDR1 SGDLS and CDR2 YYNGEE. This CDR3 has 12 amino acids. Trimming stripped 7 bases from V and 4 bases from J, with 11 bases between. CDR3 in amino acids: CASGGPGTEAFF. DNA for the CDR3: TGTGCCAGCGGGGGCCCGGGCACTGAAGCTTTCTTT.

The chain joins TRBV5-1 to TRBJ1-4; tentatively, D is TRBD1 (6 bases). Germline CDR1 is SGHRS and CDR2 is YFSETQ. The CDR3 is made up of 15 amino acids. V lost 4 bases and J lost 8, with 18 bases in between. The CDR3 DNA follows: TGCGCCAGCAGCCCATCGACGGGGGGCAACGAAAAACTGTTTTTT. Translating gives CASSPSTGGNEKLFF.

The chain joins TRBV29-1 to TRBJ1-3; a weak D match, TRBD1 (5 bases). Germline-derived CDR1 and CDR2 are SQVTM and ANQGSEA. V was trimmed by 5 bases and J by 3 bases, leaving 20 bases between them. The CDR3 runs 16 residues. The CDR3 sequence is CSVSPDLTGGGNTIYF. The CDR3 coding sequence is TGCAGCGTTTCACCTGACCTCACCGGGGGTGGAAACACCATATATTTT.

The chain recombines TRBV6-5 with TRBJ2-2, with D hard to call. Germline V CDR1 and CDR2: MNHEY, SVGAGI. The CDR3 covers 13 residues. V was shortened by 2 bases and J by 6 bases, with 7 bases between the two germline ends. DNA of the CDR3: TGTGCCAGCAGTTACGTGGTAGCCGGGGAGCTGTTTTTT. Translating it yields CASSYVVAGELFF.

The chain combines TRBV6-5 with TRBJ1-1; D unclear. Between the trimmed V and J ends, which lost 6 bases and 5 bases, there was a span of 4 bases. This CDR3 region has 10 residues. Germline V gene sequence: CDR1 MNHEY, CDR2 SVGAGI. The CDR3 spells CASRRTEAFF. DNA for the CDR3: TGTGCCAGCAGGCGTACTGAAGCTTTCTTT.

V gene TRBV5-8 combines with J gene TRBJ2-3, with D hard to call. CDR3 length: 12 residues. V was cut by 0 bases and J by 5 bases, with 4 bases left in between. CDR1 is SGHTS and CDR2 is YDEGEE in the germline V gene. This CDR3 reads CASSLVKDTQYF. The DNA for the CDR3 is TGTGCCAGCAGCTTGGTTAAAGATACGCAGTATTTT.

The V and J genes are TRBV7-9 and TRBJ1-4; D is undetermined. The V gene lost 5 bases and the J gene lost 8 bases, with 21 bases spanning the gap. CDR1 and CDR2 (germline): SEHNR, FQNEAQ (reference sequence). This CDR3 has 16 amino acids. The CDR3 DNA reads TGTGCCAGCAGCCCAGATACAGTCGGGGTGGGCGAAAAACTGTTTTTT. Translated: CASSPDTVGVGEKLFF.

For the CDR3, the DNA is TGTGCCAGCAGTTCGCCCGCGGACAGCCGGGGCACTGAAGCTTTCTTT. The encoded protein is CASSSPADSRGTEAFF. The chain links TRBV28 to TRBJ1-1; a possible D gene is TRBD1 (6 bases). This CDR3 spans 16 amino acids. Trimming pared 4 bases from V and 4 bases from J, leaving 19 bases between. Per germline, CDR1 MDHEN and CDR2 SYDVKM. Drawing the rest from reference TRBV28 and TRBJ1-1, the complete variable domain is DVKVTQSSRYLVKRTGEKVFLECVQDMDHENMFWYRQDPGLGLRLIYFSYDVKMKEKGDIPEGYSVSREKKERFSLILESASTNQTSMYLCASSSPADSRGTEAFFGQGTRLTVV.

The CDR3 DNA reads TGTGCCAGCAGCGGAACAGGGGGTCTCTCCTACGAGCAGTACTTC. Translating gives CASSGTGGLSYEQYF. The chain couples TRBV7-6 to TRBJ2-7, with 8 bases lining up with TRBD1. The CDR3 covers 15 residues. After removal of 5 bases from V and 0 bases from J, the junction contained 6 bases not matched to a gene. Germline V lookup: CDR1 SGHVS, CDR2 FNYEAQ.

The V gene is TRBV25-1, the J gene TRBJ1-5; the D gene is possibly TRBD1 (5 bases). Germline CDR1 reads MGHDK; CDR2 reads SYGVNS. This CDR3 region has 16 residues. Between the trimmed V and J ends, which lost 0 bases and 2 bases, there was a span of 11 bases. DNA for the CDR3: TGTGCCAGCAGTGAATATGGGGGAGGGGGCAATCAGCCCCAGCATTTT. Amino acids: CASSEYGGGGNQPQHF.

This rearrangement joins TRBV27 to TRBJ1-5; unclear D gene. The CDR3 is 15 residues long. V was shortened by 5 bases and J by 0 bases, with 11 bases between the two germline ends. Per germline, CDR1 MNHEY and CDR2 SMNVEV (reference sequence). The CDR3 protein is CASSTASNSNQPQHF. The CDR3 DNA reads TGTGCCAGCAGTACAGCTTCGAATAGCAATCAGCCCCAGCATTTT.

CDR3 residues: CASSLGLAGASGNEQFF. Written as DNA, the CDR3 is TGCGCCAGCAGCTTGGGGCTAGCGGGGGCGTCAGGGAATGAGCAGTTCTTC. This chain joins TRBV5-1 and TRBJ2-1; 10 bases map to TRBD2. The CDR3 has 17 amino acids. V was pared by 0 bases and J by 7 bases, with 10 bases of the junction left unmatched. Germline V gene data show CDR1 as SGHRS and CDR2 as YFSETQ.

The rearrangement links TRBV5-5 to TRBJ2-7; 12 positions match TRBD2. The trim removed 3 bases at V and 5 bases at J, leaving 3 bases unmatched. This CDR3 spans 14 amino acids. Per germline, CDR1 SGHKS and CDR2 YYEKEE (reference sequence). For the CDR3, the DNA is TGTGCCAGCAGCTCTAGGACTAGCGGGGACGAGCAGTACTTC. Amino acids: CASSSRTSGDEQYF.

The chain recombines TRBV27 with TRBJ1-2; 10 nucleotides agree with TRBD1. The trim removed 3 bases at V and 4 bases at J, leaving 5 bases unmatched. Germline lookup yields CDR1 MNHEY and CDR2 SMNVEV (reference sequence). There are 15 residues in the CDR3. In DNA, the CDR3 is TGTGCCAGCAGTTTGACAGGGGGCCTCGGCTATGGCTACACCTTC. This sequence encodes CASSLTGGLGYGYTF.

The chain carries TRBV19 and TRBJ2-1, with unresolved D. V was clipped by 5 bases and J by 4 bases, with 9 bases between them. The CDR3 runs 13 residues. CDR1 is LNHDA, CDR2 SQIVND, per germline (reference sequence). In nucleotides, the CDR3 is TGTGCCAGTAGTTTTAACGGTTACAATGAGCAGTTCTTC. Translating gives CASSFNGYNEQFF.

This chain uses TRBV2 with TRBJ2-7; 9 nucleotides match TRBD1. V trimming: 1 base; J trimming: 10 bases; junction bases outside the gene matches: 2. CDR3 length: 12 amino acids. Germline V gives CDR1 SNHLY, CDR2 FYNNEI. CDR3 loop: CASSEGGQGQYF. CDR3 DNA: TGTGCCAGCAGTGAAGGGGGACAGGGTCAGTACTTC.

The CDR3 DNA is TGTGCCACCTTGGACAGGGGAGGCTACACCTTC. As protein: CATLDRGGYTF. This sequence joins TRBV6-5 and TRBJ1-2, with TRBD1 matching over 9 bases. The CDR3 spans 11 residues. Trimming cost V 10 bases and J 8 bases; bases outside gene matches: 5. Germline values: CDR1 MNHEY, CDR2 SVGAGI.

The V gene is TRBV10-2, the J gene TRBJ1-5, with 9 bases lining up with TRBD1. The CDR3 extends over 15 amino acids. V was clipped by 4 bases and J by 5 bases; unmatched bases: 6. CDR1 and CDR2 from the germline V gene are WSHSY and SAAADI. The CDR3 protein is CASSVGTGIYQPQHF. CDR3 DNA sequence: TGCGCCAGCAGTGTGGGGACAGGGATTTATCAGCCCCAGCATTTT.

The V and J genes are TRBV5-8 and TRBJ1-2; the D is unclear. V lost 0 bases, J lost 4 bases, and 16 bases lay in between. Germline V CDR1 and CDR2: SGHTS, YDEGEE. The length of the CDR3 is 16 residues. CDR3 coding DNA: TGTGCCAGCAGCTTGGGAGGGCCGTTCATCTTCTATGGCTACACCTTC. The encoded protein is CASSLGGPFIFYGYTF.

Note on this clone: Other DNA sequences from this sample encode an identical CDR3 as well. V is TRBV27 and J is TRBJ2-7; D is unresolved. The CDR3 is 12 residues long. The V gene's germline CDR1 is MNHEY and CDR2 SMNVEV (reference sequence). V lost 4 bases, J lost 0 bases, and 4 bases lay in between. DNA for the CDR3: TGTGCCAGCAGTTCCTTCTCCTACGAGCAGTACTTC. Translated, it gives CASSSFSYEQYF.